Detailed here is one T cell receptor beta chain. The antigen is not known. This CDR3 has 13 amino acids. Per the germline V gene, CDR1 is GTSNPN and CDR2 is SVGIG (reference sequence). Trimming shortened V by 4 bases and J by 5 bases, and 14 bases separated the two germline ends. This record comes from a study of T-cell memory formation after mild COVID-19. General study results and limits: A balance of CD4 and CD8 characterized clones contracting day 15 to 85, whereas later expanders leaned CD4+.

TCRdb redid the calling of the 5' RACE reads with MiXCR, one entry per CDR3 protein. The sample lists roughly 340,000 distinct CDR3 sequences, less than 25% occurring once. Sequencing was done on a sample of PBMCs or a T cell subset sorted from them (not recorded which). This rearrangement joins TRBV30 to TRBJ1-1; possibly TRBD1 for D (5 bases). The sequence derives from a man aged 18 to 35 who had mild COVID-19 (a few samples of this study predate the infection). Cell type and time point are not known. CDR3 protein: CAWTGTWATEAFF. The DNA of the CDR3 is TGTGCCTGGACGGGGACCTGGGCTACTGAAGCTTTCTTT. The full variable domain, with the rest looked up from reference TRBV30 and TRBJ1-1, is SQTIHQWPATLVQPVGSPLSLECTVEGTSNPNLYWYRQAAGRGLQLLFYSVGIGQISSEVPQNLSASRPQDRQFILSSKKLLLSDSGFYLCAWTGTWATEAFFGQGTRLTVV.